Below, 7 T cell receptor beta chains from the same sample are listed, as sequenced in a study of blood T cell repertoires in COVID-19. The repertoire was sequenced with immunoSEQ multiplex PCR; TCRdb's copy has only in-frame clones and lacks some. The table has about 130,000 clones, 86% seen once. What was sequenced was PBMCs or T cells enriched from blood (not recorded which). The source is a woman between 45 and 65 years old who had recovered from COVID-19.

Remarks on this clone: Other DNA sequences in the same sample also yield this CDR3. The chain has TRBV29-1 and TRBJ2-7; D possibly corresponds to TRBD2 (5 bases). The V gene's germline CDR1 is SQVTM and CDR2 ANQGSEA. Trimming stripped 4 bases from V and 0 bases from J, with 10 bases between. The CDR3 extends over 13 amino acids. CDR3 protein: CSVVSGLSYEQYF. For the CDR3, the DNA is TGCAGCGTTGTGAGCGGTCTCTCCTACGAGCAGTACTTC.

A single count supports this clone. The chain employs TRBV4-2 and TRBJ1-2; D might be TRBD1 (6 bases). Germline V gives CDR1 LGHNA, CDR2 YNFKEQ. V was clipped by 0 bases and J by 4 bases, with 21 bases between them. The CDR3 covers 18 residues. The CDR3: CASSQDLAGQLNFYGYTF. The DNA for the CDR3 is TGTGCCAGCAGCCAAGATTTAGCTGGACAGCTGAACTTCTATGGCTACACCTTC.

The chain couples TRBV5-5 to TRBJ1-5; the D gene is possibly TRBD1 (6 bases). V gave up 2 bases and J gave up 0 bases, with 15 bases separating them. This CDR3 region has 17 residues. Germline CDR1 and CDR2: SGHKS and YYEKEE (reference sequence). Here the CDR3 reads CASSFGLTRGSNQPQHF. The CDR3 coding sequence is TGTGCCAGCAGCTTCGGGCTGACCAGGGGTAGCAATCAGCCCCAGCATTTT.

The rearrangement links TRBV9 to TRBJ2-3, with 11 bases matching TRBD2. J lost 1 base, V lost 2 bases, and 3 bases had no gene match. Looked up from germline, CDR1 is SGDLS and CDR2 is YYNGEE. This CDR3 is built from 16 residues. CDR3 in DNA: TGTGCCAGCAGCGTTAGCGGGGGGGCCGGCACAGATACGCAGTATTTT. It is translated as CASSVSGGAGTDTQYF.

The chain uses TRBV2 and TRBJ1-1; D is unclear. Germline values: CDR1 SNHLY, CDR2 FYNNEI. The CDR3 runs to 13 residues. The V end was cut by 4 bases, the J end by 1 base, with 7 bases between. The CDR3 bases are TGTGCCAGCAGTGCTTGGCAGAACACTGAAGCTTTCTTT. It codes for CASSAWQNTEAFF.

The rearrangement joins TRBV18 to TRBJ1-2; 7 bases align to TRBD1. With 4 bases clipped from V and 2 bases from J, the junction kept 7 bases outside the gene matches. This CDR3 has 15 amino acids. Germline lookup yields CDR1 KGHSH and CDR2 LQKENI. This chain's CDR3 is CASSQVEGQNYGYTF. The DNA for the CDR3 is TGTGCCAGCTCACAGGTGGAGGGACAGAACTATGGCTACACCTTC.

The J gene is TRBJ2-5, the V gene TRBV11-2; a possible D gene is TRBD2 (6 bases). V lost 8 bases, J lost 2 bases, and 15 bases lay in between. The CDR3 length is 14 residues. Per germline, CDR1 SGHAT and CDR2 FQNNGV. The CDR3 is CASESLGTQETQYF. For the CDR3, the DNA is TGTGCCAGCGAATCCCTAGGGACTCAAGAGACCCAGTACTTC.